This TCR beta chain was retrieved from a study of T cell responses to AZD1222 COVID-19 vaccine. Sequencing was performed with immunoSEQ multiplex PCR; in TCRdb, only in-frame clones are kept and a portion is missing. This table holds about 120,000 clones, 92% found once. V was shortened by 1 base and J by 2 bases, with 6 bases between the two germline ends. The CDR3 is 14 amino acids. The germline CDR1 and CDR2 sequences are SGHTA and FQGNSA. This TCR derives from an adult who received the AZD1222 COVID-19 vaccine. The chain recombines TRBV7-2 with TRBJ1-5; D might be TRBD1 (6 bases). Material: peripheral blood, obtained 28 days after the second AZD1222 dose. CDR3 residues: CASSLDRGNQPQHF. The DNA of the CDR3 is TGTGCCAGCAGCTTAGACAGGGGCAATCAGCCCCAGCATTTT.